The 8 T cell receptor beta chains in this list originate from one sample, sequenced in a study of identifying expanded T cells in peripheral blood. TCRdb's copy holds only in-frame clones and misses some; the assay was immunoSEQ multiplex PCR. This table has approximately 100,000 clones, about 88% appearing once. The specimen was blood. The source of these receptors is a person aged 18 to 69 in good health.

The gene calls are TRBV18 and TRBJ1-1, with D maybe TRBD1 (5 bases). The CDR3 spans 15 residues. Germline CDR1 reads KGHSH; CDR2 reads LQKENI. V was clipped by 3 bases and J by 2 bases, with 13 bases between them. The CDR3, as DNA: TGTGCCAGCTCACCCCCGGGGGGTTATAACACTGAAGCTTTCTTT. It codes for CASSPPGGYNTEAFF. The variable domain in full, completed from reference TRBV18 and TRBJ1-1, reads NAGVMQNPRHLVRRRGQEARLRCSPMKGHSHVYWYRQLPEEGLKFMVYLQKENIIDESGMPKERFSAEFPKEGPSILRIQQVVRGDSAAYFCASSPPGGYNTEAFFGQGTRLTVV.

The V gene is TRBV2, the J gene TRBJ2-7, with D tentatively TRBD1 (8 bases). The CDR3 is 15 amino acids. The V end lost 6 bases, the J end lost 7 bases, and 22 bases lay between the germline ends. Germline V gene lookup returns CDR1 SNHLY and CDR2 FYNNEI. The CDR3 nucleotides read TGTGCCAGCAGGGAAACAGGGGGAGGGCTCGGGGAGCAGTACTTC. Protein sequence: CASRETGGGLGEQYF. The full variable domain, with the rest looked up from reference TRBV2 and TRBJ2-7, is EPEVTQTPSHQVTQMGQEVILRCVPISNHLYFYWYRQILGQKVEFLVSFYNNEISEKSEIFDDQFSVERPDGSNFTLKIRSTKLEDSAMYFCASRETGGGLGEQYFGPGTRLTVT.

J is TRBJ2-7 and V is TRBV21-1. TRBV21-1 is described as a pseudogene. This CDR3 contains 14 residues. The CDR3 region is CASSKGGYSYEQYF. The DNA for the CDR3 is TGTGCCAGCAGCAAAGGGGGGTACTCCTACGAGCAGTACTTC.

The V and J genes are TRBV5-1 and TRBJ2-7; 10 positions agree with TRBD1. The CDR3 sequence is 14 residues long. CDR1 is SGHRS, CDR2 YFSETQ, per germline. V was pared by 2 bases and J by 6 bases, with 5 bases of the junction left unmatched. CDR3 DNA: TGCGCCAGCAGCTTCCGGGACAGGGGATCCGAGCAGTACTTC. It is translated as CASSFRDRGSEQYF.

This chain connects TRBV14 to TRBJ1-1, with TRBD1 as a possible D gene (6 bases). Germline V gene data show CDR1 as SGHDN and CDR2 as FVKESK. The CDR3 totals 13 residues. Trimming took off 4 bases at V and 0 bases at J, with 6 bases between the two ends. The CDR3 spells CASSRQVNTEAFF. The CDR3 nucleotides are TGTGCCAGCAGCCGACAGGTGAACACTGAAGCTTTCTTT.

The rearrangement joins TRBV6-5 to TRBJ1-2, with D unresolved. CDR1 is MNHEY, CDR2 SVGAGI, per germline. Trimming removed 4 bases at V and 1 base at J, with 7 bases between. The CDR3 length is 13 residues. CDR3 DNA sequence: TGTGCCAGCAGTTCCAACAGTAACTATGGCTACACCTTC. As protein: CASSSNSNYGYTF.

This chain joins TRBV5-8 and TRBJ2-4; D is tentatively TRBD1 or TRBD2 (5 bases each). CDR3 length: 15 amino acids. V dropped 2 bases and J dropped 0 bases, with 9 bases sitting between them. Germline assignment: CDR1 SGHTS and CDR2 YDEGEE. The CDR3 DNA is TGTGCCAGCAGCTTTACAGGACTAGCCAAAAACATTCAGTACTTC. Translated, it gives CASSFTGLAKNIQYF.

The rearrangement joins TRBV10-3 to TRBJ2-7; no clear D. V was pared by 3 bases and J by 5 bases, with 8 bases between. Looked up from germline, CDR1 is ENHRY and CDR2 is SYGVKD. This CDR3 has 12 residues. The CDR3 spells CAISDQTHEQYF. CDR3 bases: TGTGCCATCAGTGACCAGACCCACGAGCAGTACTTC.